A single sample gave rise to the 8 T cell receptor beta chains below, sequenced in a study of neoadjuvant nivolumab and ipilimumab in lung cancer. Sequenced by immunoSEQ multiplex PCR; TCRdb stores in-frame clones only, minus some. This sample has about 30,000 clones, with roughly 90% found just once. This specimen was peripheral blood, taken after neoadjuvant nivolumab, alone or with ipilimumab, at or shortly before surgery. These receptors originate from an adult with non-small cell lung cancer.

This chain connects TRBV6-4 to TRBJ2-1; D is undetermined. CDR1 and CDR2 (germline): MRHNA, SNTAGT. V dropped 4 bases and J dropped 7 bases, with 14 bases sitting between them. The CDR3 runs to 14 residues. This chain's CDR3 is CASSALASGNEQFF. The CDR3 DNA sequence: TGTGCCAGCAGTGCTCTCGCCTCCGGTAATGAGCAGTTCTTC.

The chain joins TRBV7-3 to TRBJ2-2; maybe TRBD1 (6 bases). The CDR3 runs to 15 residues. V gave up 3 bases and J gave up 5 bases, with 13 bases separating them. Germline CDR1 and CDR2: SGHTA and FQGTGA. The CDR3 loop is CASSFNRADTGELFF. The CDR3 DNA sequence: TGTGCCAGCAGCTTTAACAGGGCTGATACCGGGGAGCTGTTTTTT.

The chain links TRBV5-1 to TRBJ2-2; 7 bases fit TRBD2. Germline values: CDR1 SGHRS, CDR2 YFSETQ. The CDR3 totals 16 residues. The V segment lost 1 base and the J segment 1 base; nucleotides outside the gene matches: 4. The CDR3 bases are TGCGCCAGCAGCTTGATGGCTAGCGGGAACACCGGGGAGCTGTTTTTT. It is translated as CASSLMASGNTGELFF.

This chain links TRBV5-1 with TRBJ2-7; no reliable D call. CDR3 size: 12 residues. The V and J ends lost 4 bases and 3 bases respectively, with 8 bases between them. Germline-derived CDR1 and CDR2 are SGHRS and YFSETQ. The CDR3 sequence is CASSASGYEQYF. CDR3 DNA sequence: TGCGCCAGCAGCGCCTCAGGCTACGAGCAGTACTTC.

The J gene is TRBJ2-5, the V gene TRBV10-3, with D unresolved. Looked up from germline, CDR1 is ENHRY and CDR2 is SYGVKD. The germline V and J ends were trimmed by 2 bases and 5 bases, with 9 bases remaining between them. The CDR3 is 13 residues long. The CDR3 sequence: CAISESSRETQYF. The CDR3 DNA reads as TGTGCCATCAGTGAGAGTTCGAGGGAGACCCAGTACTTC.

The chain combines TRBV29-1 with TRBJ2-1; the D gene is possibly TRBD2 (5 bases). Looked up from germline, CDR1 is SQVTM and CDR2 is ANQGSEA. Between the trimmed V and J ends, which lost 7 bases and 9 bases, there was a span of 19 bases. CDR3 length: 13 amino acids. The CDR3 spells CSAGRILGGEQFF. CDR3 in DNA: TGCAGCGCTGGGAGAATACTCGGTGGTGAGCAGTTCTTC.

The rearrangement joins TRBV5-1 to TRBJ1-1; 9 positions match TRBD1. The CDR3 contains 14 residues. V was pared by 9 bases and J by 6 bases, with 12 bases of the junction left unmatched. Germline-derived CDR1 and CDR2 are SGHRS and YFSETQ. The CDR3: CATSPGQGLSEAFF. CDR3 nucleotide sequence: TGCGCCACTAGTCCCGGACAGGGGTTATCTGAAGCTTTCTTT.

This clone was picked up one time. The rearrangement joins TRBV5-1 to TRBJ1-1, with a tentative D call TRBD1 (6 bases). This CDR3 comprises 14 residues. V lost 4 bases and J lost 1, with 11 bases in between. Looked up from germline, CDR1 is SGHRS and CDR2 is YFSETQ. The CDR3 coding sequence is TGCGCCAGCAGCCTTACCAGGGGGAACACTGAAGCTTTCTTT. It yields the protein CASSLTRGNTEAFF.